The 21 T cell receptor beta chains reported below all come from one sample, sequenced in a study of regulatory T cells in long-lasting Graves disease. Time point reported: newly diagnosed GD, antithyroid drugs for less than 3 months. With RNA extracted from PBMCs as input, the TCR library was made. Both iRepertoire HTBI primers and Arm-PCR of CDR3 regions were used to build the TCR beta libraries. MiXCR, run by TCRdb on the multiplex PCR reads, gives a single entry per CDR3 protein. Of 420,000 or so distinct CDR3 sequences listed, about 17% were seen once; the top ten hold 20% to 25%. The same specimen was also included in a second study, on T cells in Graves' hyperthyroidism and ophthalmopathy.

Sample: peripheral blood mononuclear cells (PBMCs), taken at new diagnosis, from a patient treated with antithyroid drugs. The receptors were sampled from a woman aged 18-29 years with Graves disease.

This clonotype has at least ten counts. The chain combines TRBV28 with TRBJ2-3; 8 positions match TRBD1. V was pared by 4 bases and J by 2 bases, with 8 bases of the junction left unmatched. The CDR3 sequence is 16 residues long. Germline V lookup: CDR1 MDHEN, CDR2 SYDVKM. The CDR3 sequence: CASSSTGQGNTDTQYF. Written as DNA, the CDR3 is TGTGCCAGCAGTTCAACCGGACAGGGAAACACAGATACGCAGTATTTT.

This clonotype was observed many times. The chain is built from TRBV3-1 and TRBJ1-1; D perhaps matches TRBD1 (5 bases). This CDR3 region has 15 residues. Looked up from germline, CDR1 is LGHDT and CDR2 is YNNKEL (reference sequence). Trimming pared 2 bases from V and 3 bases from J, leaving 13 bases between. This chain's CDR3 is CASSQKRVTDTEAFF. CDR3 DNA sequence: TGTGCCAGCAGCCAAAAACGGGTGACAGACACTGAAGCTTTCTTT.

There are a few counts of this clonotype. At one end the junction does not follow the germline gene, possibly because of a read error. This chain connects TRBV28 to TRBJ1-5; D remains unclear. CDR1 and CDR2 from the germline V gene are MDHEN and SYDVKM. The CDR3 runs 14 residues. In DNA form, the CDR3 reads TGTGCCAGCAGTTTGGCCGCTAACCGTCAGCCCCGGCATTTT. This codes for CASSLAANRQPRHF.

There are many counts of this clonotype. The chain uses TRBV12-3 or TRBV12-4 and TRBJ2-7; D is possibly TRBD2 (7 bases). V was shortened by 7 bases and J by 4 bases, with 20 bases between the two germline ends. The CDR3 is 15 amino acids. The DNA of the CDR3 is TGTGCCAGCACCTTCCCAGGGGCGGGAGTTTACGAGCAGTACTTC. Protein sequence: CASTFPGAGVYEQYF.

V and J are TRBV24-1 and TRBJ2-3, with D possibly matching TRBD2 (6 bases). The germline CDR1 and CDR2 sequences are KGHDR and SFDVKD. There are 14 residues in the CDR3. The ends were cut back, 4 bases at V and 5 bases at J, with 12 bases in the middle. As DNA, the CDR3 is TGTGCCACCAGTGAAACGGGAGCCATAGATACGCAGTATTTT. It is translated as CATSETGAIDTQYF.

This clonotype was seen at least ten times. The rearrangement links TRBV2 to TRBJ1-5; 7 nucleotides match TRBD1. Germline CDR1 is SNHLY and CDR2 is FYNNEI. The CDR3 consists of 20 residues. V lost 4 bases to trimming and J lost 4 bases; unmatched junction nucleotides: 22. CDR3 amino acids: CASSAGGWVGQAELNQPQHF. The CDR3 DNA reads as TGTGCCAGCAGTGCGGGGGGATGGGTAGGACAGGCCGAACTAAATCAGCCCCAGCATTTT.

For this clonotype: A much bigger clone sits one base away, suggesting this may be a read error. This CDR3 reads CASSPRQSYEQHF. The CDR3 region has the DNA TGTGCCAGCTCACCAAGGCAATCCTACGAGCAGCACTTC. The V call is TRBV18, the J call TRBJ2-7; unclear D gene. The CDR3 consists of 13 residues. Germline V lookup: CDR1 KGHSH, CDR2 LQKENI. Full variable domain (missing parts from reference TRBV18 and TRBJ2-7): NAGVMQNPRHLVRRRGQEARLRCSPMKGHSHVYWYRQLPEEGLKFMVYLQKENIIDESGMPKERFSAEFPKEGPSILRIQQVVRGDSAAYFCASSPRQSYEQHFGPGTRLTVT.

In its sample, this clonotype was seen many times. The chain recombines TRBV7-2 with TRBJ2-7; tentative D call: TRBD2 (5 bases). The CDR3 consists of 15 residues. Trimming shortened V by 1 base and J by 0 bases, and 10 bases separated the two germline ends. The V gene's germline CDR1 is SGHTA and CDR2 FQGNSA. CDR3 region: CASSLEGGLSYEQYF. CDR3 nucleotides: TGTGCCAGCAGCTTAGAAGGTGGACTCTCCTACGAGCAGTACTTC.

This clonotype was observed at least ten times. The V and J genes are TRBV20-1 and TRBJ2-7; TRBD2 is a possible D gene (5 bases). The CDR3 contains 12 residues. Germline V gene data show CDR1 as DFQATT and CDR2 as SNEGSKA (reference sequence). The V and J ends lost 4 bases and 3 bases respectively, with 10 bases between them. The CDR3 is CSAKYRGYEQYF. As DNA, the CDR3 is TGCAGTGCTAAGTATCGGGGCTACGAGCAGTACTTC.

This clonotype occurred many times. The rearrangement links TRBV28 to TRBJ1-1; D is perhaps TRBD1 (5 bases). CDR1 MDHEN and CDR2 SYDVKM come from the germline V gene. Trimming removed 6 bases at V and 4 bases at J, with 21 bases between. This CDR3 has 16 amino acids. CDR3 coding DNA: TGTGCCAGCAGAGAGCCCGGGGCCCCGGTCCGCACTGAAGCTTTCTTT. It is translated as CASREPGAPVRTEAFF.

The sample holds many counts of this clonotype. V usage is TRBV12-3 or TRBV12-4 and J usage is TRBJ1-2; D not resolved. V lost 3 bases to trimming and J lost 3 bases, with 11 bases between them. This CDR3 has 14 amino acids. CDR3 amino acids: CASSFFRGDYGYTF. The CDR3 region has the DNA TGTGCCAGCAGTTTCTTTCGGGGAGACTATGGCTACACCTTC.

The chain links TRBV10-1 to TRBJ2-2, with D uncertain. The CDR3 totals 11 residues. The V end was cut by 6 bases, the J end by 4 bases, with 3 bases between. Germline lookup yields CDR1 WNHNN and CDR2 SYGVQD (reference sequence). In DNA form, the CDR3 reads TGCGCCAGCAGGGGCACCGGGGAGCTGTTTTTT. Its protein is CASRGTGELFF.

In its sample, this clonotype was seen many times. J is TRBJ2-7 and V is TRBV11-2, with 9 positions matching TRBD1. The CDR3 runs to 14 residues. V dropped 2 bases and J dropped 3; count of bases not matched to a gene: 2. CDR1 and CDR2 (germline): SGHAT, FQNNGV. This CDR3 is CASSLQTGGYEQYF. In DNA, the CDR3 is TGTGCCAGCAGCTTACAGACAGGGGGCTACGAGCAGTACTTC.

In this sample, this clonotype turned up many times. V usage is TRBV12-3 or TRBV12-4 and J usage is TRBJ2-7; TRBD1 matches at 9 bases. The CDR3 covers 16 residues. After removal of 6 bases from V and 0 bases from J, the junction contained 9 bases not matched to a gene. Here the CDR3 reads CASSAGQGSSSYEQYF. CDR3 coding DNA: TGTGCCAGCAGCGCCGGACAGGGGTCGAGCTCCTACGAGCAGTACTTC.

The J gene is TRBJ1-5, the V gene TRBV15, with unresolved D. This CDR3 is 13 amino acids long. Trimming took off 1 base at V and 4 bases at J, with 5 bases between the two ends. Germline-derived CDR1 and CDR2 are LNHNV and YYDKDF (reference sequence). The CDR3 nucleotides read TGTGCCACCAGCAGAGGTGCTAATCAGCCCCAGCATTTT. It translates to CATSRGANQPQHF. Full variable domain (remainder filled in from reference TRBV15 and TRBJ1-5): DAMVIQNPRYQVTQFGKPVTLSCSQTLNHNVMYWYQQKSSQAPKLLFHYYDKDFNNEADTPDNFQSRRPNTSFCFLDIRSPGLGDTAMYLCATSRGANQPQHFGDGTRLSIL.

This chain joins TRBV11-1 and TRBJ1-2, with a weak D call TRBD1 (5 bases). The CDR3 runs to 13 residues. V lost 10 bases, J lost 4 bases, and 16 bases lay in between. The germline gives CDR1 SGHAT, CDR2 FQDESV (reference sequence). CDR3 region: CATSSGLTYGYTF. The CDR3 coding sequence is TGTGCCACCAGTTCGGGACTGACCTATGGCTACACCTTC. Based on the CDR3 plus reference TRBV11-1 and TRBJ1-2, the full variable domain is EAEVAQSPRYKITEKSQAVAFWCDPISGHATLYWYRQILGQGPELLVQFQDESVVDDSQLPKDRFSAERLKGVDSTLKIQPAELGDSAMYLCATSSGLTYGYTFGSGTRLTVV.

J is TRBJ1-6 and V is TRBV20-1; D uncertain. The CDR3 is 16 residues long. CDR1 and CDR2 from the germline V gene are DFQATT and SNEGSKA (reference sequence). V dropped 3 bases and J dropped 0 bases, with 12 bases sitting between them. The CDR3 spells CSARSESGSYNSPLHF. CDR3 nucleotides: TGCAGTGCTAGGTCTGAGTCAGGCTCCTATAATTCACCCCTCCACTTT.

The rearrangement links TRBV5-1 to TRBJ2-1; the match to TRBD2 covers 8 bases. The V gene's germline CDR1 is SGHRS and CDR2 YFSETQ. Trimming cost V 4 bases and J 6 bases; bases outside gene matches: 9. This CDR3 has 15 amino acids. CDR3 nucleotides: TGCGCCAGCAGCCCCTCAGCCGGGACTAGCAATGAGCAGTTCTTC. Protein sequence: CASSPSAGTSNEQFF.

This clonotype turned up a few times. J is TRBJ2-3 and V is TRBV7-2, with a weak D call TRBD1 (6 bases). V was pared by 5 bases and J by 2 bases, with 11 bases between. The CDR3 is 14 amino acids. Germline values: CDR1 SGHTA, CDR2 FQGNSA. The DNA for the CDR3 is TGTGCCAGCAGCATGGGACACCACACAGATACGCAGTATTTT. It is translated as CASSMGHHTDTQYF. The full variable domain, its missing parts supplied by reference TRBV7-2 and TRBJ2-3, is GAGVSQSPSNKVTEKGKDVELRCDPISGHTALYWYRQSLGQGLEFLIYFQGNSAPDKSGLPSDRFSAERTGGSVSTLTIQRTQQEDSAVYLCASSMGHHTDTQYFGPGTRLTVL.

This chain joins TRBV30 and TRBJ1-4; D possibly corresponds to TRBD1 (6 bases). CDR1 and CDR2 (germline): GTSNPN, SVGIG (reference sequence). This CDR3 comprises 16 residues. Trimming took off 1 base at V and 3 bases at J, with 15 bases between the two ends. CDR3 nucleotide sequence: TGTGCCTGGAGTGGCGGGGGGCCCGGACCTAATGAAAAACTGTTTTTT. This codes for CAWSGGGPGPNEKLFF.

V is TRBV29-1 and J is TRBJ2-7; TRBD2 matches 10 bases. The germline gives CDR1 SQVTM, CDR2 ANQGSEA. This CDR3 is 15 amino acids long. V lost 4 bases, J lost 4 bases, and 10 bases stayed unmatched. CDR3 sequence: CSVVSASGSWYEQYF. In DNA form, the CDR3 reads TGCAGCGTTGTGAGTGCTAGCGGGAGTTGGTACGAGCAGTACTTC.